These 15 T cell receptor beta chains were sequenced from one sample in a study of response to subunit inactivated influenza vaccine. TCRdb reanalysed the RT-PCR reads using MiXCR and keeps one entry per CDR3 protein. The table lists around 570,000 distinct CDR3 sequences, over 9% of them singletons. The same sample was also studied in work on T cells expressing NK-cell markers. That study reports: TCR beta cDNA was made by 5'RACE template switching with UMIs.

This sample comprised PBMCs from blood, obtained on the day of vaccination. These receptors all stem from a middle-aged man who received an inactivated influenza vaccine.

This clonotype was picked up many times. V is TRBV29-1 and J is TRBJ2-1, with 11 positions matching TRBD2. V dropped 6 bases and J dropped 3; count of bases not matched to a gene: 7. There are 15 residues in the CDR3. Germline-derived CDR1 and CDR2 are SQVTM and ANQGSEA. The CDR3: CSVDLTSGGYNEQFF. In DNA, the CDR3 is TGCAGCGTAGACCTTACTAGCGGGGGCTACAATGAGCAGTTCTTC.

The J gene is TRBJ2-5, the V gene TRBV20-1; no firm D call. Trimming stripped 5 bases from V and 1 base from J, with 11 bases between. CDR1 is DFQATT and CDR2 is SNEGSKA in the germline V gene (reference sequence). The CDR3 has 13 residues. CDR3 amino acids: CSAGSPSQETQYF. The CDR3 coding sequence is TGCAGTGCTGGATCTCCAAGCCAAGAGACCCAGTACTTC.

The CDR3 coding sequence is TGTGCCATCAGATACAGCGGGAGCCCGGCCGGGGAGCTGTTTTTT. Amino acids: CAIRYSGSPAGELFF. This rearrangement joins TRBV10-3 to TRBJ2-2; 8 bases are a match to TRBD2. Germline V CDR1 and CDR2: ENHRY, SYGVKD. The CDR3 spans 15 residues. V lost 6 bases to trimming and J lost 6 bases; unmatched junction nucleotides: 9.

CDR3 DNA sequence: TGCAGTGCTAGAGATATTGGGACAGGGAATTCACCCCTCCACTTT. It encodes CSARDIGTGNSPLHF. The rearrangement uses TRBV20-1 and TRBJ1-6; 9 bases match TRBD1. The ends lost 0 bases at V and 7 bases at J; junction bases unmatched: 4. This CDR3 is 15 amino acids long. The V gene's germline CDR1 is DFQATT and CDR2 SNEGSKA (reference sequence).

The chain joins TRBV18 to TRBJ2-7; 8 positions agree with TRBD1. Per the germline V gene, CDR1 is KGHSH and CDR2 is LQKENI. This CDR3 spans 13 amino acids. Trimming removed 3 bases from V and 5 bases from J; junction bases left unmatched: 3. CDR3 DNA sequence: TGTGCCAGCTCACCCAGGGGGCCGAACGAGCAGTACTTC. This encodes CASSPRGPNEQYF.

This clonotype has at least ten counts. V and J are TRBV12-3 or TRBV12-4 and TRBJ1-5, with D unclear. The V gene lost 5 bases and the J gene lost 0 bases, with 8 bases spanning the gap. The CDR3 is 14 residues long. Written as DNA, the CDR3 is TGTGCCAGCAGTATCGGTTATAGCAATCAGCCCCAGCATTTT. Amino acids: CASSIGYSNQPQHF.

This chain uses TRBV20-1 with TRBJ1-3; TRBD1 agrees at 7 bases. The CDR3 consists of 13 residues. V lost 5 bases to trimming and J lost 2 bases; unmatched junction nucleotides: 3. Germline CDR1 reads DFQATT; CDR2 reads SNEGSKA (reference sequence). The CDR3 sequence: CSARDSAGNTIYF. The CDR3 bases are TGCAGTGCTCGGGACAGCGCTGGAAACACCATATATTTT.

The gene calls are TRBV4-2 and TRBJ1-4; D may be TRBD1 (5 bases). Trimming removed 8 bases from V and 10 bases from J, with 20 bases in between. There are 14 residues in the CDR3. Germline CDR1 reads LGHNA; CDR2 reads YNFKEQ. The CDR3 is CASAQQDPPGKLFF. The CDR3, as DNA: TGTGCCAGCGCCCAACAGGACCCACCGGGAAAACTGTTTTTT.

The table lists this clonotype with a few counts. The rearrangement links TRBV12-3 or TRBV12-4 to TRBJ2-6; 7 nucleotides agree with TRBD1. This CDR3 spans 12 amino acids. Germline trimming cut 6 bases from V and 11 bases from J; bases unmatched to any gene: 4. The CDR3 is CASSRQGYVLTF. The CDR3 DNA reads as TGTGCCAGCAGCCGACAGGGTTACGTCCTGACTTTC.

This clonotype was seen only a few times. The gene calls are TRBV18 and TRBJ1-4; D unclear. Germline lookup yields CDR1 KGHSH and CDR2 LQKENI. V lost 2 bases and J lost 8, with 9 bases in between. The CDR3 has 13 residues. In DNA form, the CDR3 reads TGTGCCAGCTCACCATTCGGCCAGGAAAAACTGTTTTTT. Translated: CASSPFGQEKLFF.

Only a few counts were recorded for this clonotype. The rearrangement links TRBV7-2 to TRBJ2-3; 8 bases fit TRBD2. This CDR3 region has 16 residues. Germline-derived CDR1 and CDR2 are SGHTA and FQGNSA. V lost 4 bases and J lost 4; bases outside the gene matches: 10. The CDR3 region has the DNA TGTGCCAGCAGCTACGAGCCTGGGACTAGTTCAGATACGCAGTATTTT. Residues: CASSYEPGTSSDTQYF.

This clonotype came up many times. The chain has TRBV7-2 and TRBJ1-3; D unresolved. Germline V CDR1 and CDR2: SGHTA, FQGNSA. V was pared by 5 bases and J by 0 bases, with 5 bases between. The CDR3 consists of 13 residues. The DNA for the CDR3 is TGTGCCAGCAGCCTAGACTCTGGAAACACCATATATTTT. It is translated as CASSLDSGNTIYF.

The genes are TRBV19 and TRBJ2-1; 8 bases align to TRBD2. The trim removed 5 bases at V and 6 bases at J, leaving 9 bases unmatched. The CDR3 has 15 amino acids. Looked up from germline, CDR1 is LNHDA and CDR2 is SQIVND (reference sequence). The CDR3 spells CASSWVGTRGNEQFF. CDR3 coding DNA: TGTGCCAGTAGTTGGGTCGGGACTAGAGGCAATGAGCAGTTCTTC.

This clonotype appeared a few times. This chain's CDR3 is CASSLGAGAINEQFF. The CDR3 coding sequence is TGTGCCAGCAGTTTAGGGGCAGGGGCCATCAATGAGCAGTTCTTC. The rearrangement joins TRBV27 to TRBJ2-1; weak D call: TRBD1 (6 bases). Trimming pared 2 bases from V and 6 bases from J, leaving 14 bases between. The CDR3 has 15 residues. The germline V gene encodes CDR1 MNHEY and CDR2 SMNVEV (reference sequence).

This clonotype has just a few counts. The gene calls are TRBV2 and TRBJ2-7; D possibly corresponds to TRBD2 (6 bases). The V end was cut by 10 bases, the J end by 4 bases, with 11 bases between. CDR1 and CDR2 from the germline V gene are SNHLY and FYNNEI. CDR3 length: 11 amino acids. CDR3 region: CAIRSGYEQYF. The CDR3 DNA reads as TGTGCCATCAGGAGCGGGTACGAGCAGTACTTC.